This T cell receptor (beta chain) was identified in a study of blood T cell repertoires in COVID-19. In the study overall: From T cells, B-cell-depleted T cells, or PBMCs came the material, which was cDNA or gDNA.

Recruits, aged roughly 18 to 90 years, lived in 24 US areas. Someone with COVID-19 had been met by exposed participants within 2 weeks before study entry. Libraries were prepared by immunoSEQ multiplex PCR; TCRdb keeps only in-frame clonotypes and omits some of them. The data show around 220,000 clones, 90% seen once. This clone was observed once. Germline V gives CDR1 SNHLY, CDR2 FYNNEI. Trimming took 3 bases from V and 5 from J, leaving 10 bases between them. The CDR3 is made up of 13 amino acids. The sequencing sample was made of PBMCs or T cells enriched from blood (not recorded which). The sequence came from a man aged 25 to 40 who had been exposed to COVID-19. V gene TRBV2 combines with J gene TRBJ1-2; D perhaps matches TRBD1 (6 bases). This CDR3 is CASSEGHLYGYTF. CDR3 sequence (DNA): TGTGCCAGCAGTGAGGGACACCTATATGGCTACACCTTC.